This T cell receptor beta chain was retrieved from a study of blood T cell repertoires in COVID-19. The CDR3 totals 15 residues. Germline V gene sequence: CDR1 SGHKS, CDR2 YYEKEE (reference sequence). V shed 4 bases, J shed 10 bases, and the junction held 11 bases outside the gene matches. Original methodology: Amplification of reference gene primers provided the estimated nucleated cell counts. Measured with immunoSEQ multiplex PCR; TCRdb has only the in-frame clones, and not every one. V and J calls and clone size follow that table, whereas D and trimming were derived from the DNA. This sample has approximately 450,000 clones; 80% to 90% occur once, and the top ten carry 1% to 1.3%.

Sequencing used PBMCs or T cells enriched from blood (not recorded which). The chain recombines TRBV5-5 with TRBJ1-6, with 7 bases matching TRBD1. The TCR was taken from a man aged 25-45 years who had recovered from COVID-19. CDR3 sequence: CASSGWGQSGSPLHF. CDR3 bases: TGTGCCAGCAGCGGGTGGGGACAGAGTGGATCACCCCTCCACTTT.